This TCR beta chain was sequenced in a study of T cells in Graves' hyperthyroidism and ophthalmopathy. This clonotype was observed at least ten times. Its target is unknown. Overall study results and limits: Through a model of 13 V-J features, ophthalmopathy was separated from stable hyperthyroidism.

This CDR3 contains 14 residues. The trim removed 2 bases at V and 4 bases at J, leaving 4 bases unmatched. The germline V gene has CDR1 MDHEN and CDR2 SYDVKM. The source material, RNA transcripts, was used to amplify TCR beta CDR3 regions. The TCR CDR3 first-round RT-PCR relied on the HTBI primer set. One entry per CDR3 protein, called by TCRdb with MiXCR from the multiplex PCR reads. The table records a few hundred thousand distinct CDR3 sequences, around a quarter of them present only once. Sequencing input: blood. The J gene is TRBJ2-5, the V gene TRBV28; 7 nucleotides agree with TRBD2. The receptor was derived from a man in his fifties or sixties with Graves' hyperthyroidism. CDR3 in DNA: TGTGCCAGCAGTTTAGGCGGGAGCCGAGAGACCCAGTACTTC. Its protein product is CASSLGGSRETQYF.